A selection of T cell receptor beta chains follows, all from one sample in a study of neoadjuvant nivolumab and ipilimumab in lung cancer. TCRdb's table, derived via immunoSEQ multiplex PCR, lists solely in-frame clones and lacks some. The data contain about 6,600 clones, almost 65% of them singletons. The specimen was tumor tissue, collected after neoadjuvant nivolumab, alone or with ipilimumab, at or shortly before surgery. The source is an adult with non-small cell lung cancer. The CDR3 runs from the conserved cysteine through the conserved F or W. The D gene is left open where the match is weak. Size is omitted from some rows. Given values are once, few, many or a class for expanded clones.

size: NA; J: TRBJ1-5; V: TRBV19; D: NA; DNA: TGTGCCAGTAACTGGGACGTAGTCAGCAATCAGCCCCAGCATTTT; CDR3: CASNWDVVSNQPQHF
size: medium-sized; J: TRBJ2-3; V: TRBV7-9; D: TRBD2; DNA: TGTGCCAGCAGCCCCCGGACTAGCGGGTTGACAGATACGCAGTATTTT; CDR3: CASSPRTSGLTDTQYF
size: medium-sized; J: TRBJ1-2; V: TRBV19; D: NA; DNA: TGTGCCAGTAGTTCACCGCAGGGCGATGGCTACACCTTC; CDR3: CASSSPQGDGYTF
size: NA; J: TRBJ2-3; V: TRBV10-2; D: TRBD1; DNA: TGCGCCAGCAGGCAGGTTCAGGGGGCGCAGGGGGCAGATACGCAGTATTTT; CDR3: CASRQVQGAQGADTQYF
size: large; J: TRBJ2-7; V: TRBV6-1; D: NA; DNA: TGTGCCAGCTTTAGGGGGGGATCCTACGAGCAGTACTTC; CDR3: CASFRGGSYEQYF
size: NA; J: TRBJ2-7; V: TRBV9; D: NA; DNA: TGTGCCAGCAGCGTAGGAGGAACGTTGGGGGAATCGCAGTACTTC; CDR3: CASSVGGTLGESQYF
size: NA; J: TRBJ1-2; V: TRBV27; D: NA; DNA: TGTGCCAGCAGCGAGGGGGGGAGGTTCTCTGGTGGCTACACCTTC; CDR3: CASSEGGRFSGGYTF
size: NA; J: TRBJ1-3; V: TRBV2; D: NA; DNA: TGTGCCAGCAGTCAAGATTACTCTGGAAACACCATATATTTT; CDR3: CASSQDYSGNTIYF
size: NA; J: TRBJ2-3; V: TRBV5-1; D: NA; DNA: TGCGCCAGCAGCTTACAGCTCCGAAACACAGATACGCAGTATTTT; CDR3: CASSLQLRNTDTQYF
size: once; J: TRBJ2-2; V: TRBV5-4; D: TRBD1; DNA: TGTGCCAGCAGCGCGGGACAGGGTCGGACCGGGGAGCTGTTTTTT; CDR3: CASSAGQGRTGELFF
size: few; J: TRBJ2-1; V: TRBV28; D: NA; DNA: TGTGCCAGCAATCCTTCGGGCGTGTACAATGAGCAGTTCTTC; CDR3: CASNPSGVYNEQFF
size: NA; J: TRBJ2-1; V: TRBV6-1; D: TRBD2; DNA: TGTGCCAGCAGAGAGCTAGCGGGAGGAGGAAATGAGCAGTTCTTC; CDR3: CASRELAGGGNEQFF
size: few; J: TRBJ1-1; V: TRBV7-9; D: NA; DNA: TGTGCCAGCAGCTTAAATCAGGGTTTCACTGAAGCTTTCTTT; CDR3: CASSLNQGFTEAFF
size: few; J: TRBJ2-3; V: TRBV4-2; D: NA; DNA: TGTGCCAGCTCTAGGATGTGGGATACGCAGTATTTT; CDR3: CASSRMWDTQYF